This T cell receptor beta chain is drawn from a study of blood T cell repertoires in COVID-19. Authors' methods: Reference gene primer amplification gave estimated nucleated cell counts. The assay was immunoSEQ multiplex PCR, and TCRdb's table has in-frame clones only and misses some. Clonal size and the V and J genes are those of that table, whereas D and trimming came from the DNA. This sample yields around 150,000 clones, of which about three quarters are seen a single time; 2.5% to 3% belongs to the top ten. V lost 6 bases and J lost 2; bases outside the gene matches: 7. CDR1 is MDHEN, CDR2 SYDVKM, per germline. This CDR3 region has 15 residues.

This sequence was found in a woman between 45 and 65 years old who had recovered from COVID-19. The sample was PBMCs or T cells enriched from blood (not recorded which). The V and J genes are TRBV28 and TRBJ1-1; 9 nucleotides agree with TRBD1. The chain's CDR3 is CASSTGQGFNTEAFF. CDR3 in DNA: TGTGCCAGCAGCACGGGACAGGGATTTAACACTGAAGCTTTCTTT.